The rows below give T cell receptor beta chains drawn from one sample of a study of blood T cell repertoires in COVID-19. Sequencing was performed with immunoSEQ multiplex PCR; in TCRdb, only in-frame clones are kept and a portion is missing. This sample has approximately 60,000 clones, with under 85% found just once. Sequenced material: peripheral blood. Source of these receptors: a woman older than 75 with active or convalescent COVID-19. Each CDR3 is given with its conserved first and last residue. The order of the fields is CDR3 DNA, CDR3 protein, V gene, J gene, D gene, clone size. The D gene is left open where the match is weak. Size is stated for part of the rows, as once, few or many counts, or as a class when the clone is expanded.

CDR3nt: TGTGCCAGCAGCTTGCAGAGCACAGATACGCAGTATTTT
CDR3aa: CASSLQSTDTQYF
v_gene: TRBV11-2
j_gene: TRBJ2-3
d_gene: NA
abundance: NA

CDR3nt: TGTGCCAGCAGTCCCGGGACAGGGAAGTTAAGCACTGAAGCTTTCTTT
CDR3aa: CASSPGTGKLSTEAFF
v_gene: TRBV28
j_gene: TRBJ1-1
d_gene: TRBD1
abundance: few

CDR3nt: TGTGCCAGCAGCGTCACAGGGGGTTCTTATGGCTACACCTTC
CDR3aa: CASSVTGGSYGYTF
v_gene: TRBV9
j_gene: TRBJ1-2
d_gene: TRBD1
abundance: once

CDR3nt: TGTGCCAGCAGCGCGGCCTCGGGACAGAGCTCCTACGAGCAGTACTTC
CDR3aa: CASSAASGQSSYEQYF
v_gene: TRBV9
j_gene: TRBJ2-7
d_gene: TRBD1
abundance: NA

CDR3nt: TGTGCCAGCAGCTTTGAGAGCAATCAGCCCCAGCATTTT
CDR3aa: CASSFESNQPQHF
v_gene: TRBV7-9
j_gene: TRBJ1-5
d_gene: NA
abundance: NA

CDR3nt: TGCGCCAGCAGCTCCGGACAGGGGGAGAGGGAACTGTTTTTT
CDR3aa: CASSSGQGERELFF
v_gene: TRBV5-1
j_gene: TRBJ1-4
d_gene: TRBD1
abundance: NA

CDR3nt: TGTGCCAGCAGCTTGTCCCCAGGGGGGATTGATGAGCAGTTCTTC
CDR3aa: CASSLSPGGIDEQFF
v_gene: TRBV7-6
j_gene: TRBJ2-1
d_gene: NA
abundance: NA

CDR3nt: TGTGCCAGCAGCGCCACGACAGGGCACTATGGCTACACCTTC
CDR3aa: CASSATTGHYGYTF
v_gene: TRBV2
j_gene: TRBJ1-2
d_gene: TRBD1
abundance: NA

CDR3nt: TGTGCCAGCAGCTTAAACGGGGGACAGGGCTCAGATACGCAGTATTTT
CDR3aa: CASSLNGGQGSDTQYF
v_gene: TRBV7-3
j_gene: TRBJ2-3
d_gene: TRBD1
abundance: NA

CDR3nt: TGCGCCAGCAGCCGGACAGGGGCTCTCGACGAGCAGTACTTC
CDR3aa: CASSRTGALDEQYF
v_gene: TRBV10-1
j_gene: TRBJ2-7
d_gene: TRBD1
abundance: NA

CDR3nt: TGCAGCGTTGACCCCACAGGGGGCCTGATCACTGAAGCTTTCTTT
CDR3aa: CSVDPTGGLITEAFF
v_gene: TRBV29-1
j_gene: TRBJ1-1
d_gene: TRBD1
abundance: NA

CDR3nt: TGCAGCGTTGGGCCGGGAACCGGGGAGCTGTTTTTT
CDR3aa: CSVGPGTGELFF
v_gene: TRBV29-1
j_gene: TRBJ2-2
d_gene: NA
abundance: NA

CDR3nt: TGTGCCTGGATCGCCGGACAGAATGAAAAACTGTTTTTT
CDR3aa: CAWIAGQNEKLFF
v_gene: TRBV30
j_gene: TRBJ1-4
d_gene: NA
abundance: NA

CDR3nt: TGTGCCAGCAGCTTAGGCCCCCGACAGACCTCTGGAAACACCATATATTTT
CDR3aa: CASSLGPRQTSGNTIYF
v_gene: TRBV11-2
j_gene: TRBJ1-3
d_gene: NA
abundance: NA

CDR3nt: TGTGCCAGCTCCAGGGGGCCCCCCTATGGCTACACCTTC
CDR3aa: CASSRGPPYGYTF
v_gene: TRBV6-5
j_gene: TRBJ1-2
d_gene: TRBD1
abundance: NA

CDR3nt: TGTGCCAGCAGCTTAGGGGGGGACCTCGGGCTGACAGATACGCAGTATTTT
CDR3aa: CASSLGGDLGLTDTQYF
v_gene: TRBV11-3
j_gene: TRBJ2-3
d_gene: NA
abundance: NA

CDR3nt: TGTGCCAGCAGCCGTGCCGCGGGACAGAACTATGGCTACACCTTC
CDR3aa: CASSRAAGQNYGYTF
v_gene: TRBV11-2
j_gene: TRBJ1-2
d_gene: TRBD1
abundance: NA

CDR3nt: TGTGCCAGTATTCATAGGGGCCGGTCGGGGAACACCGGGGAGCTGTTTTTT
CDR3aa: CASIHRGRSGNTGELFF
v_gene: TRBV19
j_gene: TRBJ2-2
d_gene: NA
abundance: NA

CDR3nt: TGTGCCAGCTCCCTTGGGGGGCAGCCCCAGCATTTT
CDR3aa: CASSLGGQPQHF
v_gene: TRBV25-1
j_gene: TRBJ1-5
d_gene: NA
abundance: few

CDR3nt: TGTGCCAGTGGCGGGACAGGAGCCTACGAGCAGTACTTC
CDR3aa: CASGGTGAYEQYF
v_gene: TRBV12-3/TRBV12-4
j_gene: TRBJ2-7
d_gene: TRBD1
abundance: NA

CDR3nt: TGTGCCAGCAGATATGACAGCAGGAACACTGAAGCTTTCTTT
CDR3aa: CASRYDSRNTEAFF
v_gene: TRBV6-5
j_gene: TRBJ1-1
d_gene: NA
abundance: NA

CDR3nt: TGTGCCAGCAGCTTAGATCAGGGGGACGAGCAGTACTTC
CDR3aa: CASSLDQGDEQYF
v_gene: TRBV11-2
j_gene: TRBJ2-7
d_gene: TRBD1
abundance: few

CDR3nt: TGTGCCAGTAGTTCCGGGACTAGCAGGAGCTCCTACAATGAGCAGTTCTTC
CDR3aa: CASSSGTSRSSYNEQFF
v_gene: TRBV19
j_gene: TRBJ2-1
d_gene: TRBD2
abundance: once

CDR3nt: TGTGCCAGTAGGCCCCGGGACAGGGTTGAAGCTTTCTTT
CDR3aa: CASRPRDRVEAFF
v_gene: TRBV19
j_gene: TRBJ1-1
d_gene: TRBD1
abundance: NA

CDR3nt: TGCGCCAGCAGCAGACGGAGCGACGACACAGATACGCAGTATTTT
CDR3aa: CASSRRSDDTDTQYF
v_gene: TRBV4-1
j_gene: TRBJ2-3
d_gene: NA
abundance: once

CDR3nt: TGTGCCAGCAGCCAAGATCAGACCATCGGGGAGCAGTTCTTC
CDR3aa: CASSQDQTIGEQFF
v_gene: TRBV4-2
j_gene: TRBJ2-1
d_gene: NA
abundance: NA

CDR3nt: TGTGCCATCAGTGAGACCGGGACAGGGGGGGAAAAACTGTTTTTT
CDR3aa: CAISETGTGGEKLFF
v_gene: TRBV10-3
j_gene: TRBJ1-4
d_gene: TRBD1
abundance: once

CDR3nt: TGTGCCAGCATTCACCGCCTCGGGGGGAAGGGTGAAAAACTGTTTTTT
CDR3aa: CASIHRLGGKGEKLFF
v_gene: TRBV2
j_gene: TRBJ1-4
d_gene: NA
abundance: NA

CDR3nt: TGTGCCAGCGGGGGTACCGGGAGCACTGAAGCTTTCTTT
CDR3aa: CASGGTGSTEAFF
v_gene: TRBV5-4
j_gene: TRBJ1-1
d_gene: NA
abundance: NA

CDR3nt: TGCGCCAGCAGCGGCTCCCCGCCGTATGAGCAGTTCTTC
CDR3aa: CASSGSPPYEQFF
v_gene: TRBV5-1
j_gene: TRBJ2-1
d_gene: NA
abundance: NA

CDR3nt: TGTGCCAGCAGTCCTCTATCCTACGAGCAGTACTTC
CDR3aa: CASSPLSYEQYF
v_gene: TRBV28
j_gene: TRBJ2-7
d_gene: NA
abundance: NA

CDR3nt: TGTGCCAGCGGAGTCGCGGGGGGGCTGGGCGAGCAGTACTTC
CDR3aa: CASGVAGGLGEQYF
v_gene: TRBV7-9
j_gene: TRBJ2-7
d_gene: TRBD2
abundance: NA

CDR3nt: TGTGCCAGCAGTGCGGGACAGGTTAATGAAAAACTGTTTTTT
CDR3aa: CASSAGQVNEKLFF
v_gene: TRBV6-6
j_gene: TRBJ1-4
d_gene: TRBD1
abundance: many

CDR3nt: TGTGCCAGCAGCCAAGATAGTGCCCCCCTTGGCACTGAAGCTTTCTTT
CDR3aa: CASSQDSAPLGTEAFF
v_gene: TRBV4-2
j_gene: TRBJ1-1
d_gene: NA
abundance: NA

CDR3nt: TGCGCCAGCAGCCGCCCTATGGGGGGGTTGGGCACTGAAGCTTTCTTT
CDR3aa: CASSRPMGGLGTEAFF
v_gene: TRBV4-1
j_gene: TRBJ1-1
d_gene: NA
abundance: NA

CDR3nt: TGTGCCTGGAGGCGGGACAGTAACACTGAAGCTTTCTTT
CDR3aa: CAWRRDSNTEAFF
v_gene: TRBV30
j_gene: TRBJ1-1
d_gene: TRBD1
abundance: NA

CDR3nt: TGTGCCTGGAGTGGGAAACAGGGGATGGCGAACACTGAAGCTTTCTTT
CDR3aa: CAWSGKQGMANTEAFF
v_gene: TRBV30
j_gene: TRBJ1-1
d_gene: TRBD1
abundance: NA

CDR3nt: TGTGCCAGCCGCAAAGGGGGAGGGAGCACTGAAGCTTTCTTT
CDR3aa: CASRKGGGSTEAFF
v_gene: TRBV25-1
j_gene: TRBJ1-1
d_gene: NA
abundance: NA

CDR3nt: TGTGCCAGTAGTAAAGACAGGGAATTATCCTACAATGAGCAGTTCTTC
CDR3aa: CASSKDRELSYNEQFF
v_gene: TRBV19
j_gene: TRBJ2-1
d_gene: TRBD1
abundance: NA

CDR3nt: TGTGCCAGCAGTGAACCAGGGGGCGCAGGGTCACCCCTCCACTTT
CDR3aa: CASSEPGGAGSPLHF
v_gene: TRBV6-1
j_gene: TRBJ1-6
d_gene: TRBD1
abundance: few

CDR3nt: TGTGCCATCAGTGCGCAGGTGGGAGAAAACACCATATATTTT
CDR3aa: CAISAQVGENTIYF
v_gene: TRBV10-3
j_gene: TRBJ1-3
d_gene: NA
abundance: NA

CDR3nt: TGCGCCAGCAGCTTGAAACTCGACACTGAAGCTTTCTTT
CDR3aa: CASSLKLDTEAFF
v_gene: TRBV5-1
j_gene: TRBJ1-1
d_gene: NA
abundance: few

CDR3nt: TGCGCCAGCAGCTATACAGGGCTAGGGGCCAACGTCCTGACTTTC
CDR3aa: CASSYTGLGANVLTF
v_gene: TRBV5-1
j_gene: TRBJ2-6
d_gene: NA
abundance: NA

CDR3nt: TGTGCCAGCAGCCAAGGTAGCCAGCCCAATCAGCCCCAGCATTTT
CDR3aa: CASSQGSQPNQPQHF
v_gene: TRBV3-1/TRBV3-2
j_gene: TRBJ1-5
d_gene: NA
abundance: once

CDR3nt: TGTGCCAGCAGCTTAGTGGGGGGAGGGGCTGAAGCTTTCTTT
CDR3aa: CASSLVGGGAEAFF
v_gene: TRBV7-2
j_gene: TRBJ1-1
d_gene: NA
abundance: once